This section outlines one T cell receptor (beta chain) sequence together with its context. As yet, its antigen is unknown. The data are from a study of cytomegalovirus exposure and HLA in healthy donors. Study results and caveats: Later analysis associated a missense DCLRE1C variant with TCR beta V- and J-gene trimming. A later analysis found most CMV-associated TCR beta chains apparently HLA-restricted.

This CDR3 is 14 amino acids long. Germline V lookup: CDR1 SGHDT, CDR2 YYEEEE. Unmatched junction bases numbered 6, after V lost 1 base and J lost 8 bases. The PCR ran on 60 Vbeta and 13 Jbeta primers. TCRdb keeps only in-frame clones here, not all; method: immunoSEQ multiplex PCR. The table shows 72,000 or so clones, with 70% to 75% occurring only once. The chain employs TRBV5-6 and TRBJ2-5; 9 bases match TRBD2. Sequencing was done on a sample of PBMCs. The sequence derives from a human donor in good health. The CDR3 coding sequence is TGTGCCAGCAGCTTGCTAGCGGGACGCGGCACCCAGTACTTC. As protein: CASSLLAGRGTQYF.